The next 3 T cell receptor beta chains were all read from a single sample in a study of blood T cell repertoires in COVID-19 (dated by TCRdb to about 2020). Library construction relied on the immunoSEQ multiplex PCR assay. Entries here come from immuneACCESS through TCRdb and include only in-frame sequences with V and J called. Some clones fail to appear in such tables; in the studies checked, an unresolved V gene covers under half of the shortfall, and the cause of the remainder is unknown. In all, the sample holds about 250,000 clones, and 88% of those were seen once. The ten largest account for about 1.3% of the sample. The sequenced material came from peripheral blood. These receptors were collected from an elderly man with acute or convalescent COVID-19.

The table lists this clone with a count of one. This chain joins TRBV3-1 (or the pseudogene TRBV3-2) and TRBJ2-3; TRBD2 is a possible D gene (5 bases). The CDR3 loop spans 16 amino acids. Germline-derived CDR1 and CDR2 are LGHDT and YNNKEL (reference sequence). V lost 1 base to trimming and J lost 2 bases, with 13 bases between them. The CDR3 nucleotides are TGTGCCAGCAGCCAAGGGGGAGCCTACTACACAGATACGCAGTATTTT. The encoded protein is CASSQGGAYYTDTQYF.

CDR3 nucleotides: TGCGCCAGCAGCACCGGACTAGCGGGAGTCCGATCCGGGGAGCTGTTTTTT. This gives the protein CASSTGLAGVRSGELFF. V gene TRBV5-1 combines with J gene TRBJ2-2, with TRBD2 matching 13 bases. The CDR3 consists of 17 residues. V gave up 4 bases and J gave up 6 bases; unmatched junction bases: 9. Per the germline V gene, CDR1 is SGHRS and CDR2 is YFSETQ.

The rearrangement links TRBV7-2 to TRBJ2-3; tentatively, D is TRBD2 (6 bases). CDR1 and CDR2 (germline): SGHTA, FQGNSA. V was clipped by 0 bases and J by 2 bases, with 15 bases between them. This CDR3 has 17 amino acids. CDR3 sequence (DNA): TGTGCCAGCAGCTTAGCGCGCGGGACGGCAGACACAGATACGCAGTATTTT. Residues: CASSLARGTADTDTQYF.